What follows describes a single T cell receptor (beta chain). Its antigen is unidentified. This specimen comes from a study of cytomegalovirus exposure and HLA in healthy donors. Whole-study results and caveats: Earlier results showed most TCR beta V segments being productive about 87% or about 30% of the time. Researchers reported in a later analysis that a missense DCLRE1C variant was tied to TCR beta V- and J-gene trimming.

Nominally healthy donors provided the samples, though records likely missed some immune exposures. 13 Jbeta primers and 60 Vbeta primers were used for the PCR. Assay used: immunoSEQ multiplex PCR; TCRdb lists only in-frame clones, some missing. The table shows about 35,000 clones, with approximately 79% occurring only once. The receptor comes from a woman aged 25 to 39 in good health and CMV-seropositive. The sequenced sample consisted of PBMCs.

CDR3 DNA: TGTGCCAGCAGCTTGCAACACAGCAATGAGCAGTTCTTC. Translating it yields CASSLQHSNEQFF. The rearrangement links TRBV5-4 to TRBJ2-1; D gene ambiguous. V lost 1 base to trimming and J lost 6 bases, with 8 bases between them. Germline lookup yields CDR1 SGHNT and CDR2 YYREEE (reference sequence). The length of the CDR3 is 13 residues.